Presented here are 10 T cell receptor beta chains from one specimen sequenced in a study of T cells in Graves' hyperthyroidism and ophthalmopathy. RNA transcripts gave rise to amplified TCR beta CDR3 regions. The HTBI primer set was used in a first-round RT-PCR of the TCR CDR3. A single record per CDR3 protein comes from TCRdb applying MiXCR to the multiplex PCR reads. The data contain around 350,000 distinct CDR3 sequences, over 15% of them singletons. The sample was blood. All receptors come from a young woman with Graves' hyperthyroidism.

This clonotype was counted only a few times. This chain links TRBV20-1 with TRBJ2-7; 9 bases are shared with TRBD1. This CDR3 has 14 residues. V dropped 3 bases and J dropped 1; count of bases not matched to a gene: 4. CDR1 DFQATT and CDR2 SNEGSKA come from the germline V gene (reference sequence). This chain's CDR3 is CSASWGTGSYEQYF. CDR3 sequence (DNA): TGCAGTGCTAGCTGGGGGACAGGGTCCTACGAGCAGTACTTC.

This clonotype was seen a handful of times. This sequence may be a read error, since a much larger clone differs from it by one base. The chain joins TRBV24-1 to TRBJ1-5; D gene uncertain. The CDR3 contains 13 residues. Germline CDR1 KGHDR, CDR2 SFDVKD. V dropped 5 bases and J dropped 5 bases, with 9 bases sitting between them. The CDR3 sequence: CATSVEKYQPQHF. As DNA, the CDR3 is TGTGCCACCAGTGTGGAGAAGTATCAGCCCCAGCATTTT.

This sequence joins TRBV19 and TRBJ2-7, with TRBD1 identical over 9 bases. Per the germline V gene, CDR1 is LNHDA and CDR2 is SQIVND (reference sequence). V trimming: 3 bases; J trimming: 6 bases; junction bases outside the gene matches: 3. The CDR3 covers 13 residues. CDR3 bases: TGTGCCAGTAGTATGAGGACAGGGGTCGAGCAGTACTTC. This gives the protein CASSMRTGVEQYF.

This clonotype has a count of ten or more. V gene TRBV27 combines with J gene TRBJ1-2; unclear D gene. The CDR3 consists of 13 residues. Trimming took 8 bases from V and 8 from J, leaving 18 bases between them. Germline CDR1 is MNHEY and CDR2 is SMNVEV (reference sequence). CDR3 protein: CASSLYGSWGYTF. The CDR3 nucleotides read TGTGCCAGCTCACTTTACGGGTCTTGGGGCTACACCTTC.

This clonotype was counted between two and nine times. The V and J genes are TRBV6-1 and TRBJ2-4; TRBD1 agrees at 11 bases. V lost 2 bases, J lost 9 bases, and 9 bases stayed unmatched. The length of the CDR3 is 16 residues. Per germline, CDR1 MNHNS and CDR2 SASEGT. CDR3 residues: CASSEPGQGAVSIQYF. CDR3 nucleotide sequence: TGTGCCAGCAGTGAACCAGGACAGGGGGCAGTAAGCATTCAGTACTTC.

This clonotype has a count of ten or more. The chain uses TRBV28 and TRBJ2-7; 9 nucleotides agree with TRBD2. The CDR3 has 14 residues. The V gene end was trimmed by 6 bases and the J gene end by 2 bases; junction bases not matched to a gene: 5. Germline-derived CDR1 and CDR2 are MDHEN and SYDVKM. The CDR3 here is CASRAGGNPYEQYF. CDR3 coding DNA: TGTGCCAGCAGAGCGGGGGGTAACCCCTACGAGCAGTACTTC.

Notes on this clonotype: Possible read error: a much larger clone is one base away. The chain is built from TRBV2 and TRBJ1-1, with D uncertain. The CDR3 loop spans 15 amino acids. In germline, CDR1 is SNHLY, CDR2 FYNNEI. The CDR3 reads CAISESGVRDTEAFF. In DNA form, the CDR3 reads TGTGCCATCAGTGAGTCCGGGGTTCGGGACACTGAAGCTTTCTTT. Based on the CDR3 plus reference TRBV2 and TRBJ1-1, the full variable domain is EPEVTQTPSHQVTQMGQEVILRCVPISNHLYFYWYRQILGQKVEFLVSFYNNEISEKSEIFDDQFSVERPDGSNFTLKIRSTKLEDSAMYFCAISESGVRDTEAFFGQGTRLTVV.

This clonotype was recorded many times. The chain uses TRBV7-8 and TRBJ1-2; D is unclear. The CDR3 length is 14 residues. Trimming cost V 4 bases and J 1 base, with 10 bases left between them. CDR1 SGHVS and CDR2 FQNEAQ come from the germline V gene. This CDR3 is CASSSGPFNYGYTF. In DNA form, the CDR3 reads TGTGCCAGCAGCTCTGGGCCCTTTAACTATGGCTACACCTTC.

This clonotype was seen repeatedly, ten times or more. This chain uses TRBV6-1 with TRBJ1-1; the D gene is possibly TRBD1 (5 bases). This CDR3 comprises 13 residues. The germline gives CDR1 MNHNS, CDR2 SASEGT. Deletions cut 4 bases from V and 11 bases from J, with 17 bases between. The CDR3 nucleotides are TGTGCCAGCAGTGGAAGTCAGGGTTCTGCTGCTTTCTTT. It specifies CASSGSQGSAAFF.

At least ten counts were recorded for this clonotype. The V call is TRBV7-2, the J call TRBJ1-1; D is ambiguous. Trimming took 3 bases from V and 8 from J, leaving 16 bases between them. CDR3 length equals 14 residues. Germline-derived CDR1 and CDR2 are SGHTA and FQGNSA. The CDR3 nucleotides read TGTGCCAGCAGCTTCTACCTTAGTAAATTGGAAGCTTTCTTT. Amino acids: CASSFYLSKLEAFF.